The 5 T cell receptor beta chains below come from one sample, sequenced in a study of Ad26.COV2.S vaccination and SARS-CoV-2 variants. Only in-frame clones appear in the TCRdb table, and some are missing; sequencing was by immunoSEQ multiplex PCR. Here the sample spans approximately 480,000 clones, around 88% being singletons. The treatment is: 15 to 20 received Ad26.COV2.S at low or high dose, single or two shots; several received placebo; per-sample allocation not given. The samples date from day 63 after the first vaccine or placebo injection. Sequences were derived from peripheral blood, sampled in a trial of Ad26.COV2.S vaccine versus placebo. The receptors were gathered from a person aged 18-65 years who received the Ad26.COV2.S COVID-19 vaccine or a placebo.

The rearrangement uses TRBV7-9 and TRBJ1-4, with D maybe TRBD1 (6 bases). Germline values: CDR1 SEHNR, CDR2 FQNEAQ (reference sequence). Deletions cut 5 bases from V and 4 bases from J, with 14 bases between. The CDR3 loop spans 15 amino acids. The CDR3 sequence is CASSPEGTNNEKLFF. The CDR3 region has the DNA TGTGCCAGCAGCCCCGAAGGGACAAATAATGAAAAACTGTTTTTT.

The chain employs TRBV7-2 and TRBJ2-5; tentative D call: TRBD2 (6 bases). V was clipped by 4 bases and J by 5 bases, with 11 bases between them. The germline V gene has CDR1 SGHTA and CDR2 FQGNSA. The CDR3 extends over 13 amino acids. The CDR3 here is CASSSTGRETQYF. The CDR3 DNA reads as TGTGCCAGCAGCTCCACGGGGAGGGAGACCCAGTACTTC. The variable domain in full, with the rest retrieved from reference TRBV7-2 and TRBJ2-5, is GAGVSQSPSNKVTEKGKDVELRCDPISGHTALYWYRQSLGQGLEFLIYFQGNSAPDKSGLPSDRFSAERTGGSVSTLTIQRTQQEDSAVYLCASSSTGRETQYFGPGTRLLVL.

Only one count was recorded for this clone. This chain uses TRBV27 with TRBJ1-5, with D uncertain. This CDR3 has 15 amino acids. Germline assignment: CDR1 MNHEY and CDR2 SMNVEV (reference sequence). The V gene lost 1 base and the J gene lost 0 bases, with 7 bases spanning the gap. The CDR3 nucleotides are TGTGCCAGCAGTTTATGGGGATATAGCAATCAGCCCCAGCATTTT. Its protein product is CASSLWGYSNQPQHF.

The chain joins TRBV12-3 or TRBV12-4 to TRBJ1-1; D not resolved. Trimming removed 8 bases from V and 6 bases from J, with 10 bases in between. CDR3 size: 11 residues. This CDR3 is CASGRWSEAFF. The CDR3 DNA follows: TGTGCCAGCGGGCGGTGGTCTGAAGCTTTCTTT.

The chain couples TRBV27 to TRBJ2-1; 13 nucleotides agree with TRBD2. The germline gives CDR1 MNHEY, CDR2 SMNVEV (reference sequence). The trim removed 5 bases at V and 9 bases at J, leaving 10 bases unmatched. CDR3 length: 16 residues. CDR3 nucleotide sequence: TGTGCCAGCAGTCCCTCCCGACTAGCGGGAGGTGGTGAGCAGTTCTTC. Amino acid sequence: CASSPSRLAGGGEQFF.